The sample holds a few counts of the clone carrying this T cell receptor beta chain. The antigen is undetermined. Germline CDR1 is SGHDN and CDR2 is FVKESK. V was clipped by 4 bases and J by 5 bases; unmatched bases: 10. This CDR3 comprises 15 residues. PCR amplification relied on 60 Vbeta primers (plus 13 Jbeta primers). Measured with immunoSEQ multiplex PCR; TCRdb has only the in-frame clones, and not every one. The sample shows tens of thousands of clones, 40% to 45% of them seen only once. The record originates from a study of cytomegalovirus exposure and HLA in healthy donors. Study details: Ancestry clustering placed roughly four fifths of a few hundred genotyped donors in the Caucasian-associated cluster.

General study points: Reports described diagnosis of cytomegalovirus status by the classifier as highly specific and sensitive. As a later analysis revealed, the rate of TCR association differed by HLA locus, with DRB1 most and HLA-C fewest.

This receptor was obtained from a woman between 50 and 59 years old in good health and CMV-seronegative. Sequenced input: PBMCs. V gene TRBV14 combines with J gene TRBJ2-5; 7 positions agree with TRBD1. CDR3 amino acids: CASSPLGRTGETQYF. The CDR3 DNA is TGTGCCAGCAGCCCACTCGGTCGGACAGGCGAGACCCAGTACTTC. Full variable domain (remainder filled in from reference TRBV14 and TRBJ2-5): EAGVTQFPSHSVIEKGQTVTLRCDPISGHDNLYWYRRVMGKEIKFLLHFVKESKQDESGMPNNRFLAERTGGTYSTLKVQPAELEDSGVYFCASSPLGRTGETQYFGPGTRLLVL.